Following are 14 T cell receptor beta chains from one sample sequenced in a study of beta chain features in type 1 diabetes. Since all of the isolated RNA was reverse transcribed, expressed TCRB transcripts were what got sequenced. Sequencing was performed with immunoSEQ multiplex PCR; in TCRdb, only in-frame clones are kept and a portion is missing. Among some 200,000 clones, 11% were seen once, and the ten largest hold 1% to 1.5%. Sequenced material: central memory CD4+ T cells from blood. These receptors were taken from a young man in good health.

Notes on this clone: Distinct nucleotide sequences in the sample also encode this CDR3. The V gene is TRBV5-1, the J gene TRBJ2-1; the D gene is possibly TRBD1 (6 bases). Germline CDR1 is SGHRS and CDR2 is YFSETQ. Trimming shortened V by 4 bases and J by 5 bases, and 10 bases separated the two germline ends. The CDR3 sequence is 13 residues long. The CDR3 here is CASSLGQHNEQFF. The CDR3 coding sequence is TGCGCCAGCAGCCTCGGACAGCACAATGAGCAGTTCTTC.

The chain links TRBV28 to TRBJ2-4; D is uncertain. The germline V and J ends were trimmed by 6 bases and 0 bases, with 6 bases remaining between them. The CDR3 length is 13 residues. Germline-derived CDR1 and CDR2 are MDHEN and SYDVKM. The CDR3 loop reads CASSSLAKNIQYF. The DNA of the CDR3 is TGTGCCAGCAGCAGCCTAGCCAAAAACATTCAGTACTTC.

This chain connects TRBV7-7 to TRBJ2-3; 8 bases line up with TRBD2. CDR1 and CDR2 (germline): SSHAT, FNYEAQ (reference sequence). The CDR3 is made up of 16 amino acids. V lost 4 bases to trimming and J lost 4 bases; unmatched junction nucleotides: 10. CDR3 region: CASSSGPGGRSDTQYF. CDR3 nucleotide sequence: TGTGCCAGCAGCTCCGGCCCGGGAGGGCGATCAGATACGCAGTATTTT.

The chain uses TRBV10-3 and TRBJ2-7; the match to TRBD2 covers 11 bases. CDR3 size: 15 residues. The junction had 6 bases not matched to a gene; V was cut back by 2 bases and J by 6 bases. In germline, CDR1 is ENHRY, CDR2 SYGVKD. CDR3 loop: CAISEVASGRSEQYF. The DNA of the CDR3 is TGTGCCATCAGTGAGGTCGCTAGCGGGAGGAGCGAGCAGTACTTC.

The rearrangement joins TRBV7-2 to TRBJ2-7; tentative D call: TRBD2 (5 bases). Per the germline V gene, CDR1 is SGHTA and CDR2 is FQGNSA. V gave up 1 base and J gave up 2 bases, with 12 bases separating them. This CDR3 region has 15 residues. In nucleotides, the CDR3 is TGTGCCAGCAGCTTAGAACGGGGTCCCCCCTACGAGCAGTACTTC. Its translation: CASSLERGPPYEQYF.

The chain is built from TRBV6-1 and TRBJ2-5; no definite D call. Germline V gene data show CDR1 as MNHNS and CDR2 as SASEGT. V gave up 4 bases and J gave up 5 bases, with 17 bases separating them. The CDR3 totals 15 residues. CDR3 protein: CASSGISNLAETQYF. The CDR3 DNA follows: TGTGCCAGCAGTGGGATATCCAACTTGGCGGAGACCCAGTACTTC.

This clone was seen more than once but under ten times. CDR3 residues: CAISVWDSRDTEAFF. Here the CDR3 DNA reads TGTGCCATCAGTGTTTGGGACAGTAGGGACACTGAAGCTTTCTTT. V usage is TRBV10-3 and J usage is TRBJ1-1; 7 bases match TRBD1. In germline, CDR1 is ENHRY, CDR2 SYGVKD. The CDR3 contains 15 residues. Trimming removed 4 bases from V and 3 bases from J; junction bases left unmatched: 8.

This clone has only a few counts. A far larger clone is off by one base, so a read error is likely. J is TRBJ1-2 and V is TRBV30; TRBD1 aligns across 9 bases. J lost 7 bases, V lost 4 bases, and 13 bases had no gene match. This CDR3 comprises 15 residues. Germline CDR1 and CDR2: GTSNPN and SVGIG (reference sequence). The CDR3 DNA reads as TGTGCCTGGATCCGGGACAGGGTCTCTAGGCGTGGCTACACCTTC. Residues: CAWIRDRVSRRGYTF. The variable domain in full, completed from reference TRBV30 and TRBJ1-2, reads SQTIHQWPATLVQPVGSPLSLECTVEGTSNPNLYWYRQAAGRGLQLLFYSVGIGQISSEVPQNLSASRPQDRQFILSSKKLLLSDSGFYLCAWIRDRVSRRGYTFGSGTRLTVV.

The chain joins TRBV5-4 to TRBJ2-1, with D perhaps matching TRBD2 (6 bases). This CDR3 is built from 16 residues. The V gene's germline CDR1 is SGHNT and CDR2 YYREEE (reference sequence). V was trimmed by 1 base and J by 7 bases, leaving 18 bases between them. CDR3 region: CASSLSLSGGPNEQFF. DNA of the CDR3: TGTGCCAGCAGCTTGTCCCTTAGCGGAGGTCCGAATGAGCAGTTCTTC.

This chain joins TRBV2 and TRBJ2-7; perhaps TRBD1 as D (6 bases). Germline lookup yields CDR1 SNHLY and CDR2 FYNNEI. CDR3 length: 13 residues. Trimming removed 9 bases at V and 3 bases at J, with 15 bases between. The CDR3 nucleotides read TGTGCCAGTCTCCGGGACAATGACTACGAGCAGTACTTC. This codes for CASLRDNDYEQYF.

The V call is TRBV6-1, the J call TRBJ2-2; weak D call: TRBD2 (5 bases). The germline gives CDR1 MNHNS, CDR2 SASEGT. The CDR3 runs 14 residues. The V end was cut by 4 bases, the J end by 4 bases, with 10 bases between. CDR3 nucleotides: TGTGCCAGCAGTGTAGAGGGTAGCACCGGGGAGCTGTTTTTT. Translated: CASSVEGSTGELFF.

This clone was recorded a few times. The CDR3 loop is CASSGGIAGVSEQFF. The CDR3 bases are TGTGCCAGCAGTGGTGGGATAGCGGGAGTGAGTGAGCAGTTCTTC. This chain joins TRBV6-4 and TRBJ2-1; TRBD2 aligns across 9 bases. This CDR3 is 15 amino acids long. Germline V gene lookup returns CDR1 MRHNA and CDR2 SNTAGT. V was clipped by 4 bases and J by 9 bases; unmatched bases: 10.

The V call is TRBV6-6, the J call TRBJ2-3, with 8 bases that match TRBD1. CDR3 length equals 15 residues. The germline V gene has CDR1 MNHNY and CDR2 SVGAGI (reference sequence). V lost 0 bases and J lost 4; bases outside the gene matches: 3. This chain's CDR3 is CASSYSPGGPDTQYF. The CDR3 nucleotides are TGTGCCAGCAGTTACTCGCCAGGGGGCCCAGATACGCAGTATTTT.

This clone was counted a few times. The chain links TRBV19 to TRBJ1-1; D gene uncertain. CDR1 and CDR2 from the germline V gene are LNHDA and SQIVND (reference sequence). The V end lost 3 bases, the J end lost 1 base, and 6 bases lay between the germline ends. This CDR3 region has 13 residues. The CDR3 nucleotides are TGTGCCAGTAGTATTGGTGCGAACACTGAAGCTTTCTTT. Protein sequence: CASSIGANTEAFF.